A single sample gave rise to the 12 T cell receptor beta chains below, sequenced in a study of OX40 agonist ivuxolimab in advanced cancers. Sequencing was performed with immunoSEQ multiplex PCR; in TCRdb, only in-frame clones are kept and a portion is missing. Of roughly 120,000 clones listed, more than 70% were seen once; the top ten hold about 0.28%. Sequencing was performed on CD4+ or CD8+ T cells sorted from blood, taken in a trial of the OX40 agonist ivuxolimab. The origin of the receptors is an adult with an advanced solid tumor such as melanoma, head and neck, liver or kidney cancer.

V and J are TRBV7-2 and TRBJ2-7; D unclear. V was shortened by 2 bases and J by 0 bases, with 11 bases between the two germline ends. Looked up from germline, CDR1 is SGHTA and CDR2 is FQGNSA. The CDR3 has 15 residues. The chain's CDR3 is CASSLMAVPSYEQYF. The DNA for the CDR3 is TGTGCCAGCAGCTTAATGGCAGTCCCCTCCTACGAGCAGTACTTC.

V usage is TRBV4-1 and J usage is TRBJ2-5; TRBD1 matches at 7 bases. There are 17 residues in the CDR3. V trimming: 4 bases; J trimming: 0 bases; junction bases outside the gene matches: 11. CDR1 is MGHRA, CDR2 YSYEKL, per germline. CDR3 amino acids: CASSRRLQQGNQETQYF. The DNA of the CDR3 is TGCGCCAGCAGCCGGAGATTGCAACAGGGGAACCAAGAGACCCAGTACTTC.

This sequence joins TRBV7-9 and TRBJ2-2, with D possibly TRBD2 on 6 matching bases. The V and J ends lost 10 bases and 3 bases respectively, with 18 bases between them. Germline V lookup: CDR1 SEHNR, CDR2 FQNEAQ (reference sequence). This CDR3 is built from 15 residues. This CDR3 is CATPRGLRDTGELFF. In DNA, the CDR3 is TGTGCCACTCCGAGAGGACTAAGAGACACCGGGGAGCTGTTTTTT.

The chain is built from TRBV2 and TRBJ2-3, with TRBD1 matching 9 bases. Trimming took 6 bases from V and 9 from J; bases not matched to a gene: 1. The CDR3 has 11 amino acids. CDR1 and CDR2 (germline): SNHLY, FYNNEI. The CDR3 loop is CASRGQGTQYF. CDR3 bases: TGTGCCAGCAGGGGACAGGGAACGCAGTATTTT.

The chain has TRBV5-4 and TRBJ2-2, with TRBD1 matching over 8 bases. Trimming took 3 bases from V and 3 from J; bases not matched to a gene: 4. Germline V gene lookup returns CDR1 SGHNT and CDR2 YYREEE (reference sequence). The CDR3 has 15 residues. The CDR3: CASSSRTGYTGELFF. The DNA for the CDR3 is TGTGCCAGCAGCTCGCGGACAGGGTACACCGGGGAGCTGTTTTTT.

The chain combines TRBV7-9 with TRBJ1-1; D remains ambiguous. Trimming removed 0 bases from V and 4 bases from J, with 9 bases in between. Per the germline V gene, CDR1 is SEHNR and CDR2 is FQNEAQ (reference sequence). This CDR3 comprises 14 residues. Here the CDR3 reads CASSLALGSTEAFF. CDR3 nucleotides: TGTGCCAGCAGCTTAGCGCTGGGGAGCACTGAAGCTTTCTTT.

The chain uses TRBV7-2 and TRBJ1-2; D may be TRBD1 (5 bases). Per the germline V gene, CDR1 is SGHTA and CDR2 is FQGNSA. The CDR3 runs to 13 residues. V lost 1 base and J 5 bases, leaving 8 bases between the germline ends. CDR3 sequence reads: CASSLDRPYGYTF. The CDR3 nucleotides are TGTGCCAGCAGCTTAGACAGGCCGTATGGCTACACCTTC.

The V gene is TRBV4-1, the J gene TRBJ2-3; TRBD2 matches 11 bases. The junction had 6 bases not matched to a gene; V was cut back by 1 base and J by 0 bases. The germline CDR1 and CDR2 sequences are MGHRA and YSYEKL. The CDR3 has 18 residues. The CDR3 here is CASSQGLAGTYSTDTQYF. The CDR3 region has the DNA TGCGCCAGCAGCCAAGGACTAGCGGGAACCTATAGCACAGATACGCAGTATTTT.

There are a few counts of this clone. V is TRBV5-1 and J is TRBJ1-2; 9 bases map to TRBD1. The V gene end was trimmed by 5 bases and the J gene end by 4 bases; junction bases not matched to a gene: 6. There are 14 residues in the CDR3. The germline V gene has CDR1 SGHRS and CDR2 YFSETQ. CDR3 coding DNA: TGCGCCAGCAGATCGGACAGGGGCGCCTATGGCTACACCTTC. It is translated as CASRSDRGAYGYTF.

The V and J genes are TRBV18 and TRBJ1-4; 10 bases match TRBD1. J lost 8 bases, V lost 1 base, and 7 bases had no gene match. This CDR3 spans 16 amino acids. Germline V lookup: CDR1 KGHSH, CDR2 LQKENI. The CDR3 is CASSPLQTGGKEKLFF. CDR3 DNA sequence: TGTGCCAGCTCACCACTTCAGACAGGGGGCAAAGAAAAACTGTTTTTT.

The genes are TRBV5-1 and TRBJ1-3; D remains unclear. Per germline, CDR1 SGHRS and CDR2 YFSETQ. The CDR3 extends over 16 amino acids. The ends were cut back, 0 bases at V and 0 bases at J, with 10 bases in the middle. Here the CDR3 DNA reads TGCGCCAGCAGCTTGGAAGGCAGCGTCTCTGGAAACACCATATATTTT. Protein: CASSLEGSVSGNTIYF.

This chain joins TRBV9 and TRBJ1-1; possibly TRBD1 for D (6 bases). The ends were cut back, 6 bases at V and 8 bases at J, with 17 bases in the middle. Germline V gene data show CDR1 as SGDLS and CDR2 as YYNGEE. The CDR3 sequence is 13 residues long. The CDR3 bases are TGTGCCAGCACCACACCCGGACAGCGGGAAGCTTTCTTT. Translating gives CASTTPGQREAFF.